The rows below give T cell receptor beta chains drawn from one sample of a study of blood T cell repertoires in COVID-19. Measured with immunoSEQ multiplex PCR; TCRdb has only the in-frame clones, and not every one. The sample gives fewer than 130,000 clones, over 65% of which show up once; over 3.5% is in the top ten. Sequencing used peripheral blood. These receptors all stem from a woman older than 75 with acute or convalescent COVID-19. Both conserved end residues are part of each CDR3. D genes are given only for firm matches. Clone size is not always given. Where it is, it says once, few, many or a class for expanded clones.

clone size: -; V gene: TRBV2; D gene: -; J gene: TRBJ1-2; CDR3 protein: CASSLGSNGVGYTF; CDR3 DNA: TGTGCCAGCAGCCTGGGTTCGAACGGGGTGGGCTACACCTTC
clone size: -; V gene: TRBV7-2; D gene: TRBD2; J gene: TRBJ2-5; CDR3 protein: CASSSWREGETQYF; CDR3 DNA: TGTGCCAGCAGCTCCTGGCGGGAGGGAGAGACCCAGTACTTC
clone size: -; V gene: TRBV2; D gene: TRBD2; J gene: TRBJ2-1; CDR3 protein: CASRAGTSGGEQFF; CDR3 DNA: TGTGCCAGCAGGGCCGGGACTAGCGGGGGTGAGCAGTTCTTC
clone size: -; V gene: TRBV5-1; D gene: -; J gene: TRBJ1-6; CDR3 protein: CASSSGGGSYNSPLHF; CDR3 DNA: TGCGCCAGCAGCTCCGGGGGGGGATCCTATAATTCACCCCTCCACTTT
clone size: -; V gene: TRBV18; D gene: -; J gene: TRBJ2-7; CDR3 protein: CASSQGVRSYEQYF; CDR3 DNA: TGTGCCAGCTCACAGGGGGTGCGCTCCTACGAGCAGTACTTC
clone size: -; V gene: TRBV7-8; D gene: TRBD2; J gene: TRBJ2-1; CDR3 protein: CASSPVRTRLAGGKGRSYNEQFF; CDR3 DNA: TGTGCCAGCAGCCCCGTTCGAACTAGACTAGCGGGAGGTAAGGGTAGGTCCTACAATGAGCAGTTCTTC
clone size: -; V gene: TRBV7-8; D gene: TRBD1; J gene: TRBJ1-1; CDR3 protein: CASSFSTGGTEAFF; CDR3 DNA: TGTGCCAGCAGCTTCTCGACAGGGGGCACTGAAGCTTTCTTT
clone size: -; V gene: TRBV28; D gene: TRBD1; J gene: TRBJ1-5; CDR3 protein: CASRFWQGAGQPQHF; CDR3 DNA: TGTGCCAGCAGATTTTGGCAGGGGGCAGGTCAGCCCCAGCATTTT
clone size: -; V gene: TRBV4-2; D gene: -; J gene: TRBJ1-2; CDR3 protein: CASSQDYSTAYGYTF; CDR3 DNA: TGTGCCAGCAGCCAAGATTACAGCACGGCTTATGGCTACACCTTC
clone size: -; V gene: TRBV3-1/TRBV3-2; D gene: TRBD1; J gene: TRBJ1-2; CDR3 protein: CASSQDTGGYGYTF; CDR3 DNA: TGTGCCAGCAGCCAAGACACAGGGGGCTATGGCTACACCTTC
clone size: -; V gene: TRBV10-1; D gene: -; J gene: TRBJ1-6; CDR3 protein: CASSEDFNSPLHF; CDR3 DNA: TGCGCCAGCAGTGAGGACTTTAATTCACCCCTCCACTTT
clone size: -; V gene: TRBV5-1; D gene: TRBD1; J gene: TRBJ2-7; CDR3 protein: CASSYGQDSEQYF; CDR3 DNA: TGCGCCAGCAGTTACGGACAGGATAGCGAGCAGTACTTC
clone size: -; V gene: TRBV30; D gene: TRBD1; J gene: TRBJ1-5; CDR3 protein: CAWSPPRQGIRGNQPQHF; CDR3 DNA: TGTGCCTGGAGTCCCCCCCGACAGGGTATTAGGGGAAATCAGCCCCAGCATTTT
clone size: -; V gene: TRBV30; D gene: TRBD2; J gene: TRBJ2-7; CDR3 protein: CAWAHGTSYEQYF; CDR3 DNA: TGTGCCTGGGCGCACGGGACTAGCTACGAGCAGTACTTC
clone size: -; V gene: TRBV30; D gene: -; J gene: TRBJ2-7; CDR3 protein: CAWSPDLSSYEQYF; CDR3 DNA: TGTGCCTGGAGTCCGGACTTGAGCTCCTACGAGCAGTACTTC
clone size: -; V gene: TRBV24-1; D gene: TRBD1; J gene: TRBJ2-3; CDR3 protein: CATRDRGATDTQYF; CDR3 DNA: TGTGCCACCAGGGACAGGGGGGCCACAGATACGCAGTATTTT
clone size: -; V gene: TRBV5-1; D gene: TRBD1; J gene: TRBJ2-1; CDR3 protein: CASSLRDRYNEQFF; CDR3 DNA: TGCGCCAGCAGCCTCCGGGACAGATACAATGAGCAGTTCTTC
clone size: -; V gene: TRBV6-5; D gene: -; J gene: TRBJ1-5; CDR3 protein: CASSLRQGNQPQHF; CDR3 DNA: TGTGCCAGCAGTCTCCGACAGGGCAATCAGCCCCAGCATTTT
clone size: -; V gene: TRBV29-1; D gene: -; J gene: TRBJ2-5; CDR3 protein: CSVATGTQETQYF; CDR3 DNA: TGCAGCGTGGCTACAGGGACCCAAGAGACCCAGTACTTC
clone size: few; V gene: TRBV18; D gene: TRBD1; J gene: TRBJ1-2; CDR3 protein: CASSLTGEGYTF; CDR3 DNA: TGTGCCAGCTCACTGACAGGGGAAGGCTACACCTTC
clone size: -; V gene: TRBV7-9; D gene: TRBD1; J gene: TRBJ2-7; CDR3 protein: CASSFGTGSSYEQYF; CDR3 DNA: TGTGCCAGCAGCTTTGGGACAGGGAGCTCCTACGAGCAGTACTTC
clone size: -; V gene: TRBV5-4; D gene: -; J gene: TRBJ2-2; CDR3 protein: CASSGEGDFYTGELFF; CDR3 DNA: TGTGCCAGCAGTGGGGAGGGGGACTTTTACACCGGGGAGCTGTTTTTT
clone size: once; V gene: TRBV6-1; D gene: TRBD1; J gene: TRBJ1-2; CDR3 protein: CASSEAQGGLNYGYTF; CDR3 DNA: TGTGCCAGCAGTGAAGCTCAGGGGGGCCTGAACTATGGCTACACCTTC
clone size: -; V gene: TRBV10-3; D gene: -; J gene: TRBJ1-5; CDR3 protein: CAISESGGNQPQHF; CDR3 DNA: TGTGCCATCAGTGAGTCGGGGGGGAATCAGCCCCAGCATTTT
clone size: -; V gene: TRBV10-1; D gene: TRBD1; J gene: TRBJ2-7; CDR3 protein: CASYSPPPDRGITYEQYF; CDR3 DNA: TGCGCCAGCTACTCACCCCCCCCCGACAGGGGGATCACCTACGAGCAGTACTTC
clone size: -; V gene: TRBV19; D gene: -; J gene: TRBJ1-2; CDR3 protein: CASSPWALTSDGYTF; CDR3 DNA: TGTGCCAGTAGTCCCTGGGCCCTCACAAGTGATGGCTACACCTTC
clone size: -; V gene: TRBV30; D gene: TRBD1; J gene: TRBJ1-1; CDR3 protein: CAWVTGGWTEAFF; CDR3 DNA: TGTGCCTGGGTAACAGGGGGCTGGACTGAAGCTTTCTTT